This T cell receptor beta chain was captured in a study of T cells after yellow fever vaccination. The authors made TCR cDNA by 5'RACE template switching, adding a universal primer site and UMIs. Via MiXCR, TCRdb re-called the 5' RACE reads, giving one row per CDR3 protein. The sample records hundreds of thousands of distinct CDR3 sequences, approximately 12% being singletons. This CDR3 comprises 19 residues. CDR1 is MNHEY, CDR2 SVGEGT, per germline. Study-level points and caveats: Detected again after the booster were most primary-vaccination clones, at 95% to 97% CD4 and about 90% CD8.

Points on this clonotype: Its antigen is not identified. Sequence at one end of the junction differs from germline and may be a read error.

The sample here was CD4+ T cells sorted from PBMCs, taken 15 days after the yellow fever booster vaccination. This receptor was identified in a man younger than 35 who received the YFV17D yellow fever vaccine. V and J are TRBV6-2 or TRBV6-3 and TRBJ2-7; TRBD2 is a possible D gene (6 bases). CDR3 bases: TGTGCCAGCCTAAAACCCCAGACCAACGTGGGGAGGCATTCCTGCGAGCAGTACTTC. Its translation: CASLKPQTNVGRHSCEQYF.